One TCR beta chain is described in this entry. Its antigen is undetermined. Germline lookup yields CDR1 MNHEY and CDR2 SVGAGI. The CDR3 spans 15 residues. V shed 0 bases and J shed 8 bases, with 14 bases lying between them. This sample is drawn from a study of T cell responses to AZD1222 COVID-19 vaccine. Study findings and constraints: Clonal diversity was possibly underestimated; the donors were predominantly white British and more often female.

The method was immunoSEQ multiplex PCR; TCRdb's version includes in-frame clones alone and lacks a portion of them. The profile shows roughly 120,000 clones, 94% of them singletons. This clonotype was obtained from an adult who received the AZD1222 COVID-19 vaccine. The chain uses TRBV6-5 and TRBJ2-1, with D possibly matching TRBD1 (6 bases). Sequencing was performed on peripheral blood, taken 28 days after the second AZD1222 dose. DNA of the CDR3: TGTGCCAGCAGTTACTCGTTAGGGGGACAATATGAGCAGTTCTTC. Its translation is CASSYSLGGQYEQFF.